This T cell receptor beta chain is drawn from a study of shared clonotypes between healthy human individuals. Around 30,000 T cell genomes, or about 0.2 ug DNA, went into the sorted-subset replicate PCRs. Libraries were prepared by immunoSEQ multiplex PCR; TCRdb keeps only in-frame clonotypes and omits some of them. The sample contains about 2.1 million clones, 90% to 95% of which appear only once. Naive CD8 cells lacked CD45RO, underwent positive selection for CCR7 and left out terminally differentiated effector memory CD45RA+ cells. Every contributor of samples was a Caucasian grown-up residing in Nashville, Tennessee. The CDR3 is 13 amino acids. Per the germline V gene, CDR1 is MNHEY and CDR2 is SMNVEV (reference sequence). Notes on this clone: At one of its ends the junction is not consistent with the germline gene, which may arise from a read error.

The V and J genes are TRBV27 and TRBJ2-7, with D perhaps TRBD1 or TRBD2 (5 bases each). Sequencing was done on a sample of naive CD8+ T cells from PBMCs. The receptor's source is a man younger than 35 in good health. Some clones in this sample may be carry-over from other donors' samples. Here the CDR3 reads CASSPGPSHEQYF. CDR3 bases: TGTGCCAGCAGTCCGGGGCCCTCCCACGAGCAGTACTTC.